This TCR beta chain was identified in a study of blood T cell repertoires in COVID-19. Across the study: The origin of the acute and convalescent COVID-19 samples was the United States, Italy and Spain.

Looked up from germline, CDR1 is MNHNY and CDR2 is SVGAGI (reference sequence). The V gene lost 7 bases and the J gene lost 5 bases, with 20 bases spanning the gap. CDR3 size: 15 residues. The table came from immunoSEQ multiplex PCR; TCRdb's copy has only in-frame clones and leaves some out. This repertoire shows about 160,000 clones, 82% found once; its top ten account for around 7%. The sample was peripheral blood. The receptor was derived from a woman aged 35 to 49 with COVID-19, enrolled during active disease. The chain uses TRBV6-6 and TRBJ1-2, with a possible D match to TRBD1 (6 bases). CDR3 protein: CASKKGDIVLYGYTF. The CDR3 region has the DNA TGTGCCAGCAAAAAAGGGGACATCGTACTTTATGGCTACACCTTC.